This T cell receptor beta chain was sequenced in a study of radiotherapy plus CTLA-4 blockade in lung cancer. The trim removed 5 bases at V and 2 bases at J, leaving 4 bases unmatched. The CDR3 extends over 15 amino acids. The germline V gene encodes CDR1 MDHEN and CDR2 SYDVKM. On this clone itself: The antigen remains unidentified.

Repertoires were generated with immunoSEQ multiplex PCR, while TCRdb's copy carries only in-frame clones and drops some. Altogether 40,000 to 45,000 clones are present, roughly three quarters being singletons, with the ten largest covering roughly 2.6%. Regarding the study as a whole: Radiotherapy was combined with ipilimumab, and tumor-derived TCR clones then expanded in blood.

This specimen consisted of peripheral blood, obtained from a patient treated with radiotherapy plus ipilimumab. The gene calls are TRBV28 and TRBJ1-4, with TRBD1 identical over 8 bases. The TCR comes from a human donor with non-small cell lung cancer whose response to radiotherapy plus ipilimumab could not be evaluated. The CDR3 sequence is CASSPWTGTNEKLFF. Written as DNA, the CDR3 is TGTGCCAGCAGTCCTTGGACAGGGACTAATGAAAAACTGTTTTTT.